This T cell receptor beta chain was identified during a study of cytomegalovirus exposure and HLA in healthy donors. In the PCR, 60 Vbeta and 13 Jbeta primers were used. TCRdb's copy holds only in-frame clones and misses some; the assay was immunoSEQ multiplex PCR. The table shows approximately 160,000 clones, with about three fifths occurring only once. Trimming left V 0 bases short and J 11 bases short, with 10 bases between. The CDR3 loop spans 12 amino acids. Germline CDR1 and CDR2: LNHDA and SQIVND (reference sequence). The V call is TRBV19, the J call TRBJ2-5; D perhaps matches TRBD2 (5 bases). This receptor was identified in a woman aged 25 to 39 in good health and CMV-seropositive. The specimen was PBMCs. As DNA, the CDR3 is TGTGCCAGTAGTATAGATGTTGGGGAGCAGTACTTC. Translating it yields CASSIDVGEQYF.